The 27 T cell receptor beta chains in this list originate from one sample, sequenced in a study of cytomegalovirus exposure and HLA in healthy donors. The PCR ran on 60 Vbeta and 13 Jbeta primers. The data were produced by immunoSEQ multiplex PCR, yet TCRdb's version contains in-frame clones alone and is incomplete. The profile shows around 140,000 clones, nearly 80% of them singletons. What was sequenced was PBMCs. The receptors come from a male donor in good health and CMV-seronegative.

The chain uses TRBV7-6 and TRBJ2-7; TRBD1 matches 12 bases. The V segment lost 5 bases and the J segment 5 bases; nucleotides outside the gene matches: 13. The CDR3 length is 17 residues. Germline CDR1 and CDR2: SGHVS and FNYEAQ. The CDR3, as DNA: TGTGCCAGCAGCACGAACCCCCGGGACAGGGGGCTGAACGAGCAGTACTTC. It specifies CASSTNPRDRGLNEQYF.

V gene TRBV7-6 combines with J gene TRBJ2-5; D remains ambiguous. CDR3 length equals 14 residues. CDR1 is SGHVS and CDR2 is FNYEAQ in the germline V gene. The ends were cut back, 0 bases at V and 1 base at J, with 6 bases in the middle. The CDR3 region is CASSLAAIQETQYF. CDR3 DNA sequence: TGTGCCAGCAGCTTAGCAGCCATCCAAGAGACCCAGTACTTC.

About this clone itself: Germline is not matched at one junction end, which may reflect a read error. CDR3 sequence: CASSLAGGGDEQFF. Written as DNA, the CDR3 is TGTGCTAGCAGCTTAGCGGGGGGAGGAGATGAGCAGTTCTTC. The rearrangement links TRBV7-7 to TRBJ2-1; 10 nucleotides match TRBD2. Germline CDR1 is SSHAT and CDR2 is FNYEAQ (reference sequence). This CDR3 comprises 14 residues.

The V gene is TRBV27, the J gene TRBJ2-6; no clear D gene. This CDR3 spans 13 amino acids. CDR1 MNHEY and CDR2 SMNVEV come from the germline V gene (reference sequence). Trimming left V 6 bases short and J 0 bases short, with 3 bases between. Written as DNA, the CDR3 is TGTGCCAGCAGCGGCTCTGGGGCCAACGTCCTGACTTTC. Translating it yields CASSGSGANVLTF.

The CDR3 bases are TGTGCCAGCAGCTCCCCACTAGCGGGGGGTTACAATGAGCAGTTCTTC. Its translation: CASSSPLAGGYNEQFF. The genes are TRBV7-2 and TRBJ2-1; 12 bases agree with TRBD2. With V trimmed by 4 bases and J by 4 bases, 5 bases remained unmatched. The CDR3 extends over 16 amino acids. The germline gives CDR1 SGHTA, CDR2 FQGNSA.

Concerning this clone: At one of its ends the junction is not consistent with the germline gene, which may arise from a read error. The J gene is TRBJ1-4, the V gene TRBV7-9, with TRBD1 matching over 9 bases. The CDR3 sequence is 16 residues long. CDR1 and CDR2 (germline): SEHNR, FQNEAQ (reference sequence). CDR3 bases: TGTTCCAGCAGCTTAGACACTGGGACAGGGAGGGAAAAACTGTTTTTT. Its protein product is CSSSLDTGTGREKLFF.

Of note for this clone: Compared with germline, one end of the junction differs, possibly owing to a read error. The chain links TRBV29-1 to TRBJ1-2; 10 nucleotides match TRBD1. The CDR3 spans 11 residues. Germline CDR1 is SQVTM and CDR2 is ANQGSEA. CDR3 loop: CSVVGTGVSSF. Written as DNA, the CDR3 is TGCAGCGTTGTGGGGACAGGGGTTTCAAGCTTC. Full variable domain (rest looked up from reference TRBV29-1 and TRBJ1-2): SAVISQKPSRDICQRGTSLTIQCQVDSQVTMMFWYRQQPGQSLTLIATANQGSEATYESGFVIDKFPISRPNLTFSTLTVSNMSPEDSSIYLCSVVGTGVSSFGSGTRLTVV.

The V call is TRBV10-3, the J call TRBJ1-4, with 10 bases lining up with TRBD1. Germline CDR1 reads ENHRY; CDR2 reads SYGVKD. The CDR3 consists of 13 residues. The V gene end was trimmed by 8 bases and the J gene end by 10 bases; junction bases not matched to a gene: 7. CDR3 in DNA: TGTGCCATCCGACAGGGGGCCGGAGGAAAACTGTTTTTT. This codes for CAIRQGAGGKLFF.

This sequence joins TRBV5-1 and TRBJ2-7; unclear D gene. CDR1 is SGHRS and CDR2 is YFSETQ in the germline V gene. CDR3 size: 15 residues. Between the trimmed V and J ends, which lost 0 bases and 0 bases, there was a span of 10 bases. The CDR3 is CASSLGSASSYEQYF. DNA for the CDR3: TGCGCCAGCAGCTTGGGATCCGCCAGCTCCTACGAGCAGTACTTC.

V gene TRBV18 combines with J gene TRBJ1-5; weak D call: TRBD1 (5 bases). CDR3 length: 15 amino acids. Trimming left V 6 bases short and J 8 bases short, with 20 bases between. From germline, CDR1 is KGHSH and CDR2 LQKENI. This CDR3 reads CASSESQETYEPQHF. CDR3 in DNA: TGTGCCAGCTCCGAGTCACAGGAGACCTATGAGCCCCAGCATTTT.

The chain joins TRBV19 to TRBJ2-7; TRBD2 aligns across 9 bases. Germline lookup yields CDR1 LNHDA and CDR2 SQIVND (reference sequence). The junction had 6 bases not matched to a gene; V was cut back by 5 bases and J by 4 bases. There are 14 residues in the CDR3. CDR3 in amino acids: CASSRGLAGYEQYF. The CDR3 DNA reads TGTGCCAGTAGTCGGGGACTAGCAGGTTACGAGCAGTACTTC.

This clone occurred a few times. This rearrangement joins TRBV21-1 to TRBJ2-7; the table's D gene call, TRBD1, was not cross checked with the DNA. TRBV21-1 is annotated as a pseudogene. This CDR3 comprises 13 residues. Here the CDR3 reads CASSIEGAGEQYF. CDR3 DNA sequence: TGTGCCAGCAGCATTGAGGGGGCGGGCGAGCAGTACTTC.

This chain uses TRBV29-1 with TRBJ1-5, with D possibly TRBD1 on 6 matching bases. Germline loops: CDR1 SQVTM, CDR2 ANQGSEA. V dropped 3 bases and J dropped 8 bases, with 11 bases sitting between them. The CDR3 extends over 12 amino acids. Written as DNA, the CDR3 is TGCAGCGTTGAGATAGGGGGGGAGCCCCAGCATTTT. Its protein is CSVEIGGEPQHF.

The chain combines TRBV7-8 with TRBJ1-5; TRBD1 aligns across 9 bases. The CDR3 is made up of 16 amino acids. Trimming cost V 2 bases and J 4 bases; bases outside gene matches: 6. The V gene's germline CDR1 is SGHVS and CDR2 FQNEAQ. CDR3 nucleotide sequence: TGTGCCAGCAGCTTAAGGGGACAGGGACATAATCAGCCCCAGCATTTT. Residues: CASSLRGQGHNQPQHF.

The chain joins TRBV6-1 to TRBJ2-7; D not resolved. Trimming cost V 7 bases and J 6 bases, with 22 bases left between them. CDR3 length: 15 amino acids. CDR1 MNHNS and CDR2 SASEGT come from the germline V gene. CDR3 in amino acids: CASIAKRGSKTEQYF. In DNA form, the CDR3 reads TGTGCCAGCATCGCCAAACGAGGCAGCAAGACCGAGCAGTACTTC.

The CDR3 loop is CASSQEGTGSIYEQYF. DNA for the CDR3: TGCGCCAGCAGCCAAGAGGGGACAGGGTCTATCTACGAGCAGTACTTC. The chain combines TRBV4-1 with TRBJ2-5, with TRBD1 identical over 9 bases. Gene TRBJ2-7 matches the end of the DNA better, so the J call may be wrong. Germline V CDR1 and CDR2: MGHRA, YSYEKL. The CDR3 totals 16 residues.

The chain is built from TRBV5-1 and TRBJ2-7, with 8 nucleotides matching TRBD2. The germline V gene has CDR1 SGHRS and CDR2 YFSETQ. CDR3 size: 14 residues. Trimming cost V 4 bases and J 0 bases; bases outside gene matches: 3. The CDR3 spells CASSISGVSYEQYF. The CDR3 DNA reads TGCGCCAGCAGCATTAGCGGGGTCTCCTACGAGCAGTACTTC.

This clone was observed a few times. The chain has TRBV6-5 and TRBJ2-7, with D tentatively TRBD1 (6 bases). The CDR3 loop spans 14 amino acids. The ends were cut back, 11 bases at V and 0 bases at J, with 17 bases in the middle. Germline V lookup: CDR1 MNHEY, CDR2 SVGAGI. The DNA of the CDR3 is TGTGCCTGCTCAGGGGCTGCTGGCTCCTACGAGCAGTACTTC. It is translated as CACSGAAGSYEQYF.

The chain has TRBV19 and TRBJ1-2, with 10 bases lining up with TRBD1. Germline V gene sequence: CDR1 LNHDA, CDR2 SQIVND (reference sequence). V dropped 5 bases and J dropped 3; count of bases not matched to a gene: 3. The CDR3 runs 14 residues. The CDR3 sequence: CASSVTGGYYGYTF. The CDR3 DNA reads TGTGCCAGTAGTGTGACAGGGGGCTACTATGGCTACACCTTC.

This chain uses TRBV11-2 with TRBJ1-2; possible D gene TRBD1, 5 bases. V lost 5 bases and J 4 bases, leaving 11 bases between the germline ends. There are 13 residues in the CDR3. CDR1 is SGHAT, CDR2 FQNNGV, per germline. CDR3 sequence reads: CASSQGGVYGYTF. The CDR3 nucleotides read TGTGCCAGCAGCCAGGGTGGGGTCTATGGCTACACCTTC.

The CDR3 reads CASSADRSTDTQYF. The CDR3 DNA reads as TGCGCCAGCAGCGCCGACAGGTCCACAGATACGCAGTATTTT. The chain joins TRBV5-1 to TRBJ2-3, with D tentatively TRBD1 (6 bases). The CDR3 loop spans 14 amino acids. The V and J ends lost 4 bases and 2 bases respectively, with 11 bases between them. The germline CDR1 and CDR2 sequences are SGHRS and YFSETQ.

J is TRBJ1-5 and V is TRBV6-1; D is ambiguous. CDR3 length equals 17 residues. CDR1 and CDR2 from the germline V gene are MNHNS and SASEGT. The ends were cut back, 1 base at V and 0 bases at J, with 13 bases in the middle. The CDR3, as DNA: TGTGCCAGCAGTGAAGTGGGGAGAGGGTATAGCAATCAGCCCCAGCATTTT. Residues: CASSEVGRGYSNQPQHF.

This chain links TRBV18 with TRBJ2-1; maybe TRBD1 (6 bases). V gave up 4 bases and J gave up 13 bases, with 17 bases separating them. There are 13 residues in the CDR3. CDR1 is KGHSH and CDR2 is LQKENI in the germline V gene. CDR3 DNA sequence: TGTGCCAGCTCACAGGACAGCCGGAGGATACAGTTCTTC. It encodes CASSQDSRRIQFF.

The J gene is TRBJ2-5, the V gene TRBV10-3; D remains unclear. The V gene lost 0 bases and the J gene lost 2 bases, with 13 bases spanning the gap. CDR1 and CDR2 from the germline V gene are ENHRY and SYGVKD. CDR3 length: 16 amino acids. This chain's CDR3 is CAISESRIDGQETQYF. Here the CDR3 DNA reads TGTGCCATCAGTGAGTCGAGGATTGACGGACAAGAGACCCAGTACTTC.

The chain employs TRBV20-1 and TRBJ2-1; D not certain. V was trimmed by 2 bases and J by 10 bases, leaving 9 bases between them. This CDR3 has 11 residues. The V gene's germline CDR1 is DFQATT and CDR2 SNEGSKA (reference sequence). CDR3 region: CSARHGREQFF. The CDR3 DNA is TGCAGTGCTAGACACGGCAGGGAGCAGTTCTTC.

This chain uses TRBV5-4 with TRBJ1-1, with D possibly being TRBD1 (6 bases). The length of the CDR3 is 11 residues. Trimming cost V 4 bases and J 7 bases, with 8 bases left between them. The germline V gene has CDR1 SGHNT and CDR2 YYREEE (reference sequence). In DNA form, the CDR3 reads TGTGCCAGCAGCGGGGGCCTTGAAGCTTTCTTT. Protein: CASSGGLEAFF.

The chain links TRBV7-8 to TRBJ1-6; D might be TRBD1 (6 bases). CDR3 length: 15 residues. Deletions cut 1 base from V and 7 bases from J, with 11 bases between. Germline lookup yields CDR1 SGHVS and CDR2 FQNEAQ. The DNA for the CDR3 is TGTGCCAGCAGCTTAGACAGGGTCGGCAATTCACCCCTCCACTTT. It codes for CASSLDRVGNSPLHF.